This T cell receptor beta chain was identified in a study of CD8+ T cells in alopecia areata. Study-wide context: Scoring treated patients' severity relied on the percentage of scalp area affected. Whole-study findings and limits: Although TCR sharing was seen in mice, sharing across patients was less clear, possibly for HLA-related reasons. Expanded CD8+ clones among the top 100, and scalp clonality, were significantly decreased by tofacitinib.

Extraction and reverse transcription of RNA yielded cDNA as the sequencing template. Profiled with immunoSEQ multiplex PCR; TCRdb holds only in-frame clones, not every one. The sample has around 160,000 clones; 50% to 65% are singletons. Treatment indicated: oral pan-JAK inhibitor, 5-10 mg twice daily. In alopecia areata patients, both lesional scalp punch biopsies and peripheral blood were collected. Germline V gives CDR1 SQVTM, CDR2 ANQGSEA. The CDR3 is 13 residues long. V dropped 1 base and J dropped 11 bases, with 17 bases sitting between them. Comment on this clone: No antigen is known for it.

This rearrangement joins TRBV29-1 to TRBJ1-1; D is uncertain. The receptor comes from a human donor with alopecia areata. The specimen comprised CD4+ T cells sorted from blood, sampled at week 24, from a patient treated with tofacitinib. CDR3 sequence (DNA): TGCAGCGTTGAAGTCGGCGGGTACAGCTACGCTTTCTTT. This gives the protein CSVEVGGYSYAFF.